The 8 T cell receptor beta chains below all came from one sample that was sequenced in a study of T cells in Graves' hyperthyroidism and ophthalmopathy. The CDR3 regions of TCR beta were amplified from RNA transcripts. Researchers ran a first-round RT-PCR on the TCR CDR3 using the HTBI primer set. MiXCR, applied by TCRdb to the multiplex PCR reads, yields one record per CDR3 protein. This table has under 130,000 distinct CDR3 sequences, roughly 50% appearing once. Sequenced material: blood. These receptors all come from a middle-aged man with Graves' hyperthyroidism.

This chain joins TRBV10-3 and TRBJ2-1, with TRBD1 matching 12 bases. Germline values: CDR1 ENHRY, CDR2 SYGVKD. V was clipped by 4 bases and J by 8 bases; unmatched bases: 3. The CDR3 consists of 14 residues. As DNA, the CDR3 is TGTGCCATCAGTGCTGGGGACAGGGGGCATGAGCAGTTCTTC. This sequence encodes CAISAGDRGHEQFF.

This clonotype was observed many times. The chain has TRBV7-2 and TRBJ2-1; 12 positions match TRBD2. Germline CDR1 SGHTA, CDR2 FQGNSA. The CDR3 contains 18 residues. J lost 1 base, V lost 8 bases, and 12 bases had no gene match. CDR3 amino acids: CASALTGLAGLSYNEQFF. The CDR3, as DNA: TGTGCCAGCGCGCTTACAGGACTAGCGGGGTTGTCCTACAATGAGCAGTTCTTC.

This clonotype has more than one count but fewer than ten. With a much larger clone just one base away, this may be a read error. The V call is TRBV6-1, the J call TRBJ2-7; D may be TRBD2 (6 bases). The V gene lost 0 bases and the J gene lost 5 bases, with 14 bases spanning the gap. Germline lookup yields CDR1 MNHNS and CDR2 SASEGT. The CDR3 has 15 residues. The chain's CDR3 is CASSEAQGVADEQYF. DNA for the CDR3: TGTGCCAGCAGTGAAGCGCAGGGTGTAGCGGACGAGCAGTACTTC.

The chain employs TRBV6-1 and TRBJ2-7; 9 nucleotides line up with TRBD2. This CDR3 comprises 15 residues. Germline V gene sequence: CDR1 MNHNS, CDR2 SASEGT. The trim removed 8 bases at V and 3 bases at J, leaving 11 bases unmatched. CDR3 nucleotide sequence: TGTGCCAGCGGGCGGGGGACTAGCTTGGACTACGAGCAGTACTTC. Amino acid sequence: CASGRGTSLDYEQYF.

Many counts were recorded for this clonotype. The rearrangement links TRBV6-5 to TRBJ2-1; D unclear. V lost 6 bases and J 8 bases, leaving 17 bases between the germline ends. This CDR3 has 14 residues. The V gene's germline CDR1 is MNHEY and CDR2 SVGAGI. Here the CDR3 reads CASSYTRGRHEQFF. The DNA for the CDR3 is TGTGCCAGCAGCTATACCCGAGGACGGCATGAGCAGTTCTTC.

The V and J genes are TRBV11-3 and TRBJ2-2; 10 bases are shared with TRBD2. Per germline, CDR1 SGHNT and CDR2 YENEEA. There are 14 residues in the CDR3. V dropped 5 bases and J dropped 9; count of bases not matched to a gene: 6. In nucleotides, the CDR3 is TGTGCCAGCAGCCCAGCGGGAGGGCCCAGGGAGCTGTTTTTT. Translation gives CASSPAGGPRELFF. The variable domain in full, with the rest retrieved from reference TRBV11-3 and TRBJ2-2, is EAGVVQSPRYKIIEKKQPVAFWCNPISGHNTLYWYLQNLGQGPELLIRYENEEAVDDSQLPKDRFSAERLKGVDSTLKIQPAELGDSAVYLCASSPAGGPRELFFGEGSRLTVL.

The V call is TRBV10-3, the J call TRBJ2-2; D gene unclear. The CDR3 is made up of 12 amino acids. V lost 1 base and J lost 6, with 3 bases in between. Per the germline V gene, CDR1 is ENHRY and CDR2 is SYGVKD. The CDR3 spells CAISEFSGELFF. CDR3 bases: TGTGCCATCAGTGAGTTCTCCGGGGAGCTGTTTTTT.

Remarks on this clonotype: The CDR3 does not close with the conserved phenylalanine or tryptophan, likely indicating a read error. The chain carries TRBV24-1 and TRBJ2-1; the match to TRBD1 covers 7 bases. The CDR3 is made up of 16 amino acids. Germline CDR1 KGHDR, CDR2 SFDVKD. The CDR3 loop reads CATGDLRQGVAIEQFL. CDR3 bases: TGTGCCACCGGTGATTTGAGGCAGGGGGTTGCCATTGAGCAGTTCTTG.